The 11 T cell receptor beta chains below all came from one sample that was sequenced in a study of blood T cell repertoires in COVID-19. Produced via immunoSEQ multiplex PCR; TCRdb's table is partial and in-frame only. The table lists 200,000 to 300,000 clones, 84% of them singletons. Source material: peripheral blood. Receptors were obtained from a man aged 55 to 70 with acute or convalescent COVID-19.

The rearrangement uses TRBV7-8 and TRBJ2-5, with D possibly matching TRBD2 (6 bases). The CDR3 totals 16 residues. The germline V gene has CDR1 SGHVS and CDR2 FQNEAQ. Deletions cut 1 base from V and 1 base from J, with 13 bases between. CDR3 DNA sequence: TGTGCCAGCAGCTTAGGGGTCAGGCGGGGCCAAGAGACCCAGTACTTC. It yields the protein CASSLGVRRGQETQYF.

This clone was seen only once. The rearrangement joins TRBV3-1 (or the pseudogene TRBV3-2) to TRBJ2-5, with no clear D. Germline values: CDR1 LGHDT, CDR2 YNNKEL (reference sequence). Trimming cost V 4 bases and J 9 bases, with 6 bases left between them. The CDR3 runs 10 residues. CDR3 amino acids: CASSPFAQYF. The CDR3, as DNA: TGTGCCAGCAGCCCCTTTGCCCAGTACTTC.

V usage is TRBV2 and J usage is TRBJ2-3; perhaps TRBD2 as D (6 bases). V lost 7 bases and J 3 bases, leaving 20 bases between the germline ends. There are 16 residues in the CDR3. CDR1 and CDR2 from the germline V gene are SNHLY and FYNNEI. As DNA, the CDR3 is TGTGCCAGCACCCAAGGGAACGGGGGTGGGACAGATACGCAGTATTTT. It specifies CASTQGNGGGTDTQYF.

This clone was observed a single time. The chain links TRBV7-3 to TRBJ2-3; 11 nucleotides match TRBD2. Germline trimming cut 6 bases from V and 3 bases from J; bases unmatched to any gene: 11. The CDR3 spans 17 residues. Germline values: CDR1 SGHTA, CDR2 FQGTGA. CDR3 sequence: CASSPELAGVTTDTQYF. The CDR3 nucleotides are TGTGCCAGCAGTCCGGAACTAGCGGGAGTCACTACAGATACGCAGTATTTT. The full variable domain, with the rest looked up from reference TRBV7-3 and TRBJ2-3, is GAGVSQTPSNKVTEKGKYVELRCDPISGHTALYWYRQSLGQGPEFLIYFQGTGAADDSGLPNDRFFAVRPEGSVSTLKIQRTERGDSAVYLCASSPELAGVTTDTQYFGPGTRLTVL.

This chain uses TRBV10-1 with TRBJ2-7; a weak D match, TRBD2 (6 bases). The V and J ends lost 0 bases and 5 bases respectively, with 14 bases between them. Germline lookup yields CDR1 WNHNN and CDR2 SYGVQD (reference sequence). CDR3 length: 15 residues. The CDR3 nucleotides are TGCGCCAGCAGTGAGTCGATCGGAGGGTCCCACGAGCAGTACTTC. Protein product: CASSESIGGSHEQYF.

This rearrangement joins TRBV28 to TRBJ1-4, with 8 bases that match TRBD1. The V gene's germline CDR1 is MDHEN and CDR2 SYDVKM. CDR3 length: 15 amino acids. Trimming cost V 4 bases and J 6 bases; bases outside gene matches: 7. In nucleotides, the CDR3 is TGTGCCAGCAGTTCGGACAGGGCCAACGATGAAAAACTGTTTTTT. It translates to CASSSDRANDEKLFF.

The rearrangement joins TRBV9 to TRBJ1-2; D uncertain. CDR1 is SGDLS, CDR2 YYNGEE, per germline. The ends were cut back, 0 bases at V and 6 bases at J, with 6 bases in the middle. The CDR3 is 12 residues long. In nucleotides, the CDR3 is TGTGCCAGCAGCGTAGCTCAGGATGGCTACACCTTC. Its translation: CASSVAQDGYTF.

V and J are TRBV27 and TRBJ2-3; the match to TRBD2 covers 10 bases. Germline V gives CDR1 MNHEY, CDR2 SMNVEV (reference sequence). With V trimmed by 5 bases and J by 9 bases, 5 bases remained unmatched. The CDR3 consists of 13 residues. This CDR3 is CASSGGGLATQYF. DNA of the CDR3: TGTGCCAGCAGTGGAGGGGGACTAGCGACGCAGTATTTT.

The chain is built from TRBV21-1 and TRBJ1-2; the table names TRBD1, a call not compared with the DNA. TRBV21-1 is given as a pseudogene. The CDR3 spans 14 residues. DNA for the CDR3: TGTGCCAGCAGCAATGGCAGGGCCAACTATGGCTACACCTTC. Protein product: CASSNGRANYGYTF.

This sequence joins TRBV7-9 and TRBJ2-7; 9 bases align to TRBD1. J lost 5 bases, V lost 5 bases, and 10 bases had no gene match. Germline values: CDR1 SEHNR, CDR2 FQNEAQ (reference sequence). CDR3 length: 15 residues. CDR3 DNA: TGTGCCAGCAGCAGAGGAGGACAGGGGTACAACGAGCAGTACTTC. Encoded protein: CASSRGGQGYNEQYF.

This chain uses TRBV29-1 with TRBJ2-3; 9 positions agree with TRBD1. This CDR3 is built from 14 residues. V was clipped by 6 bases and J by 2 bases; unmatched bases: 6. Germline V gives CDR1 SQVTM, CDR2 ANQGSEA. The CDR3 DNA reads as TGCAGCGTCGCCGGGACAGGGATCACAGATACGCAGTATTTT. Translation: CSVAGTGITDTQYF.